This TCR beta chain was captured in a study of CD8 T cells in ankylosing spondylitis. J was trimmed by 8 bases and V by 2 bases; bases with no gene match: 8. The CDR3 runs to 14 residues. Germline CDR1 reads DFQATT; CDR2 reads SNEGSKA (reference sequence). Overall study findings and caveats: Among TCR beta sequences, a motif of 7 to 9 highly homologous variants appeared characteristic of ankylosing spondylitis blood.

TCRdb reprocessed the 5' RACE reads with MiXCR, giving one entry per CDR3 protein. The sample yields about 800,000 distinct CDR3 sequences, over 9.5% seen once. A word on this clonotype: Its antigen remains unknown.

This sequence was found in a male donor with ankylosing spondylitis. This chain uses TRBV20-1 with TRBJ2-1, with TRBD2 matching 8 bases. Sample: blood, either unsorted or a sorted T cell fraction (not recorded which). CDR3: CSARHGRAGDEQFF. The CDR3 nucleotides read TGCAGTGCTAGACATGGCCGAGCGGGGGATGAGCAGTTCTTC.